Shown below are 2 T cell receptor beta chains from a single sample sequenced in a study of blood T cell repertoires in COVID-19. Measured with immunoSEQ multiplex PCR; TCRdb has only the in-frame clones, and not every one. The repertoire holds about 220,000 clones, with 84% as singletons. Sequenced material: peripheral blood. Receptor source: a man aged 45-65 years with active or convalescent COVID-19.

The rearrangement uses TRBV10-3 and TRBJ1-3, with D possibly being TRBD1 (5 bases). Germline CDR1 is ENHRY and CDR2 is SYGVKD. V shed 6 bases and J shed 0 bases, with 12 bases lying between them. The CDR3 runs 15 residues. CDR3: CAISGAGSSGNTIYF. The DNA of the CDR3 is TGTGCCATCAGCGGGGCCGGGAGCTCTGGAAACACCATATATTTT.

The chain couples TRBV6-1 to TRBJ1-1, with a weak D call TRBD1 (6 bases). This CDR3 has 15 amino acids. Trimming took off 2 bases at V and 2 bases at J, with 12 bases between the two ends. CDR1 and CDR2 from the germline V gene are MNHNS and SASEGT. The CDR3 DNA is TGTGCCAGCAGTGAAATAGGGACAATAAACACTGAAGCTTTCTTT. Its translation is CASSEIGTINTEAFF.